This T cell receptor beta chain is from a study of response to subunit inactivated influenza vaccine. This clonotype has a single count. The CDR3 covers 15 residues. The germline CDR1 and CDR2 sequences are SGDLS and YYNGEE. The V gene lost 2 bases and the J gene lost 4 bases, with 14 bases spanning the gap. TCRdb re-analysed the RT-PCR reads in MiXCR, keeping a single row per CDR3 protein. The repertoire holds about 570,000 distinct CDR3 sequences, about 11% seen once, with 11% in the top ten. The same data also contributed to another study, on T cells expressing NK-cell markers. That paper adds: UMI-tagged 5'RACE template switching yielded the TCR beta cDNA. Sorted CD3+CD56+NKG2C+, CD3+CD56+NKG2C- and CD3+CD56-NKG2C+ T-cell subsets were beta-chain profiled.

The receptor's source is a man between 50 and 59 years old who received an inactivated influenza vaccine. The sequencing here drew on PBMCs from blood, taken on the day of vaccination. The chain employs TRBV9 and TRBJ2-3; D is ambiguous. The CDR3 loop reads CASSVTPSIADTQYF. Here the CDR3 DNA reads TGTGCCAGCAGCGTCACGCCTTCTATAGCAGATACGCAGTATTTT.